This TCR beta chain was recorded in a study of blood T cell repertoires in COVID-19. Study-level background: Some COVID-19 samples were acute and others convalescent; all came from the United States, Italy and Spain. T cells, B-cell-depleted T cells, or PBMCs supplied cDNA or gDNA.

Authors' analysis steps: Estimates of nucleated cell counts were drawn from the amplification of reference gene primers. Some clones are missing from TCRdb's copy, which holds only in-frame ones; the method was immunoSEQ multiplex PCR. V, J and clone size derive from that table, while D and trimming were established from the DNA sequence. Among roughly 99,000 clones, about 80% were seen once, and the ten largest hold roughly 4%. This sequence originates from a man aged 65 to 79 with acute or convalescent COVID-19. Material: peripheral blood.

CDR3 protein: CASSFEYNEQFF. The CDR3 DNA reads as TGTGCCAGCAGCTTCGAGTACAATGAGCAGTTCTTC. The chain joins TRBV5-8 to TRBJ2-1; D is uncertain. V lost 2 bases to trimming and J lost 4 bases, with 4 bases between them. The CDR3 has 12 residues. Germline assignment: CDR1 SGHTS and CDR2 YDEGEE.